The 19 T cell receptor beta chains below come from one sample, sequenced in a study of Ad26.COV2.S vaccination and SARS-CoV-2 variants. The data were produced by immunoSEQ multiplex PCR, yet TCRdb's version contains in-frame clones alone and is incomplete. The sample holds hundreds of thousands of clones, around nine tenths seen once. The treatment is: over 15 received Ad26.COV2.S at low or high dose, single or two shots; about 5 received placebo; per-sample allocation not given. Collection of samples fell on day 63 after the first vaccine or placebo injection. The source was peripheral blood, collected in a trial of Ad26.COV2.S vaccine versus placebo. The receptors derive from a person between 18 and 59 years old who received the Ad26.COV2.S COVID-19 vaccine or a placebo.

The rearrangement uses TRBV9 and TRBJ1-2; D is unresolved. Per germline, CDR1 SGDLS and CDR2 YYNGEE. Between the trimmed V and J ends, which lost 2 bases and 6 bases, there was a span of 20 bases. The CDR3 loop spans 16 amino acids. The chain's CDR3 is CASSVSVQQGSDGYTF. The CDR3 DNA follows: TGTGCCAGCAGCGTTAGTGTCCAGCAAGGCAGCGATGGCTACACCTTC.

The gene calls are TRBV28 and TRBJ1-2; D remains ambiguous. Trimming pared 7 bases from V and 5 bases from J, leaving 14 bases between. The CDR3 is 13 amino acids. Per the germline V gene, CDR1 is MDHEN and CDR2 is SYDVKM. In DNA, the CDR3 is TGTGCCAGCACGAATCCACCCCTTTATGGCTACACCTTC. It yields the protein CASTNPPLYGYTF.

This clone was recorded once. The V and J genes are TRBV29-1 and TRBJ2-5, with 8 bases lining up with TRBD1. CDR3 length: 15 amino acids. Per germline, CDR1 SQVTM and CDR2 ANQGSEA. V gave up 4 bases and J gave up 5 bases; unmatched junction bases: 12. CDR3 nucleotide sequence: TGCAGCGTTGCAGGTTCAGGGGGCGCGGGCGAGACCCAGTACTTC. It is translated as CSVAGSGGAGETQYF.

This rearrangement joins TRBV25-1 to TRBJ2-2; 11 nucleotides line up with TRBD2. The J segment lost 4 bases and the V segment lost 4 bases, leaving 8 bases of the junction unmatched. This CDR3 is 17 amino acids long. The germline V gene has CDR1 MGHDK and CDR2 SYGVNS. The CDR3 loop reads CASSVVLAGGITGELFF. The CDR3 DNA sequence: TGTGCCAGCAGTGTAGTTCTAGCGGGAGGTATCACCGGGGAGCTGTTTTTT. Drawing the rest from reference TRBV25-1 and TRBJ2-2, the complete variable domain is EADIYQTPRYLVIGTGKKITLECSQTMGHDKMYWYQQDPGMELHLIHYSYGVNSTEKGDLSSESTVSRIRTEHFPLTLESARPSHTSQYLCASSVVLAGGITGELFFGEGSRLTVL.

J is TRBJ2-5 and V is TRBV28; D might be TRBD2 (6 bases). Germline V gene lookup returns CDR1 MDHEN and CDR2 SYDVKM. Deletions cut 6 bases from V and 2 bases from J, with 22 bases between. This CDR3 spans 17 amino acids. CDR3 sequence (DNA): TGTGCCAGCAGCCGAACCTCGGCGGGACCATTACAAGAGACCCAGTACTTC. Translating gives CASSRTSAGPLQETQYF.

The V gene is TRBV7-9, the J gene TRBJ2-1; D is possibly TRBD2 (6 bases). The germline V and J ends were trimmed by 3 bases and 3 bases, with 9 bases remaining between them. Germline V gene lookup returns CDR1 SEHNR and CDR2 FQNEAQ (reference sequence). The CDR3 totals 14 residues. The CDR3 loop reads CASSFDGSYNEQFF. The DNA for the CDR3 is TGTGCCAGCAGCTTTGACGGGAGCTACAATGAGCAGTTCTTC.

Regarding this clone: This CDR3 is also generated by other DNA sequences in the sample. The rearrangement uses TRBV18 and TRBJ1-1; D might be TRBD1 (5 bases). Trimming stripped 3 bases from V and 3 bases from J, with 8 bases between. The CDR3 extends over 13 amino acids. Germline CDR1 KGHSH, CDR2 LQKENI. The CDR3 region is CASSPQGDTEAFF. CDR3 DNA: TGTGCCAGCTCACCGCAGGGAGACACTGAAGCTTTCTTT.

This sequence joins TRBV6-5 and TRBJ2-3; 7 nucleotides align to TRBD2. With 8 bases clipped from V and 6 bases from J, the junction kept 14 bases outside the gene matches. The length of the CDR3 is 15 residues. CDR1 MNHEY and CDR2 SVGAGI come from the germline V gene. In DNA, the CDR3 is TGTGCCAGCTCCGAACCGGGCGGGAGCGAGGATACGCAGTATTTT. Its translation is CASSEPGGSEDTQYF.

This clone appeared a few times. The rearrangement joins TRBV29-1 to TRBJ1-3; unclear D gene. CDR3 size: 14 residues. Germline values: CDR1 SQVTM, CDR2 ANQGSEA. The V end was cut by 4 bases, the J end by 0 bases, with 10 bases between. The DNA for the CDR3 is TGCAGCGTTGGTATTGGTAACTCTGGAAACACCATATATTTT. Protein: CSVGIGNSGNTIYF.

This clone came up a few times. This rearrangement joins TRBV10-3 to TRBJ2-5; weak D call: TRBD1 (6 bases). CDR3 size: 18 residues. Germline CDR1 is ENHRY and CDR2 is SYGVKD. Trimming pared 5 bases from V and 3 bases from J, leaving 25 bases between. The CDR3, as DNA: TGTGCCATCAGTAACAGGGTGGACGAGCCCGGTTCCAAAGAGACCCAGTACTTC. This encodes CAISNRVDEPGSKETQYF.

This chain links TRBV7-8 with TRBJ2-2; the match to TRBD2 covers 7 bases. CDR3 length: 14 residues. Germline values: CDR1 SGHVS, CDR2 FQNEAQ. The trim removed 5 bases at V and 2 bases at J, leaving 2 bases unmatched. The CDR3 reads CASSRDYNTGELFF. The CDR3 DNA reads TGTGCCAGCAGCCGGGACTACAACACCGGGGAGCTGTTTTTT.

The chain links TRBV9 to TRBJ2-7, with TRBD1 matching 9 bases. The trim removed 3 bases at V and 1 base at J, leaving 5 bases unmatched. The CDR3 spans 15 residues. Germline assignment: CDR1 SGDLS and CDR2 YYNGEE. The CDR3 is CASSAEGTGSYEQYF. CDR3 sequence (DNA): TGTGCCAGCAGCGCCGAGGGGACAGGGTCCTACGAGCAGTACTTC.

The chain joins TRBV27 to TRBJ1-1, with D possibly matching TRBD1 (5 bases). Trimming removed 4 bases at V and 3 bases at J, with 12 bases between. The CDR3 is 14 residues long. Germline V gene sequence: CDR1 MNHEY, CDR2 SMNVEV (reference sequence). The CDR3 nucleotides are TGTGCCAGCAGTTGGGGGGTGGCGGACACTGAAGCTTTCTTT. This codes for CASSWGVADTEAFF.

The chain combines TRBV27 with TRBJ2-1, with 11 bases lining up with TRBD2. Germline V gene data show CDR1 as MNHEY and CDR2 as SMNVEV (reference sequence). V lost 5 bases and J lost 3; bases outside the gene matches: 15. This CDR3 spans 19 amino acids. CDR3 coding DNA: TGTGCCAGCAGTCCAAGGGGACTAGCGGCCTCTCATTACTACAATGAGCAGTTCTTC. Its translation is CASSPRGLAASHYYNEQFF.

The genes are TRBV11-1 and TRBJ1-1, with no clear D. This CDR3 region has 10 residues. V lost 5 bases and J lost 7, with 5 bases in between. CDR1 and CDR2 from the germline V gene are SGHAT and FQDESV (reference sequence). The CDR3 DNA reads TGTGCCAGCAGCCTGCTTGAAGCTTTCTTT. Protein product: CASSLLEAFF.

The chain employs TRBV7-2 and TRBJ1-3; weak D call: TRBD1 (6 bases). The germline V gene has CDR1 SGHTA and CDR2 FQGNSA. Trimming took off 3 bases at V and 4 bases at J, with 10 bases between the two ends. There are 14 residues in the CDR3. The CDR3 reads CASSLITGGNTIYF. In DNA, the CDR3 is TGTGCCAGCAGCTTGATAACAGGGGGAAACACCATATATTTT.

The chain joins TRBV30 to TRBJ2-2; D possibly corresponds to TRBD2 (6 bases). V lost 5 bases to trimming and J lost 1 base, with 8 bases between them. The CDR3 extends over 13 amino acids. Per the germline V gene, CDR1 is GTSNPN and CDR2 is SVGIG (reference sequence). CDR3: CAWEGLNTGELFF. CDR3 in DNA: TGTGCCTGGGAGGGACTGAACACCGGGGAGCTGTTTTTT.

The chain carries TRBV6-5 and TRBJ1-1; D gene unclear. V was clipped by 2 bases and J by 3 bases, with 10 bases between them. Germline loops: CDR1 MNHEY, CDR2 SVGAGI. The CDR3 totals 14 residues. DNA of the CDR3: TGTGCCAGCAGTTACCGTCGGGGAGACACTGAAGCTTTCTTT. Translating gives CASSYRRGDTEAFF.

The chain couples TRBV30 to TRBJ1-2; D gene unclear. Germline V CDR1 and CDR2: GTSNPN, SVGIG (reference sequence). V gave up 2 bases and J gave up 8 bases, with 12 bases separating them. This CDR3 is built from 12 residues. Here the CDR3 reads CAWSPGLLGYTF. CDR3 bases: TGTGCCTGGAGTCCCGGTCTATTGGGCTACACCTTC.